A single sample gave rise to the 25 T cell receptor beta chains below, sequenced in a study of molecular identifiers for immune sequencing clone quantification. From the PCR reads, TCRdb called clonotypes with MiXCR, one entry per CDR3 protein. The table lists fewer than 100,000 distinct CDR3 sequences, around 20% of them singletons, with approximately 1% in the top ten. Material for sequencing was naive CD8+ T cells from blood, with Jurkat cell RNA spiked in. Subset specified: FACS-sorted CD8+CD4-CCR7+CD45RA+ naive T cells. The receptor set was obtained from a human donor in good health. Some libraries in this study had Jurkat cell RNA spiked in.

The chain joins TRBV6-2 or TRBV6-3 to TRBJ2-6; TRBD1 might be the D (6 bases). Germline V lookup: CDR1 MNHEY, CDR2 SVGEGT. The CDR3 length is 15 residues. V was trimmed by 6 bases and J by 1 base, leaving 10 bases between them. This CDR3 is CASSPGQSGANVLTF. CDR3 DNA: TGTGCCAGCAGCCCCGGACAGTCTGGGGCCAACGTCCTGACTTTC.

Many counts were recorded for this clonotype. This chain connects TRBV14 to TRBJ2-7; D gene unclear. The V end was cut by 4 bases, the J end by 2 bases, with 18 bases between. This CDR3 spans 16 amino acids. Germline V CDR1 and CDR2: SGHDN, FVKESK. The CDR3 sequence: CASSRPGSLQPYEQYF. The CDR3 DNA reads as TGTGCCAGCAGCCGTCCCGGCTCCCTACAGCCCTACGAGCAGTACTTC. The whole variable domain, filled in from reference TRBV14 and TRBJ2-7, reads EAGVTQFPSHSVIEKGQTVTLRCDPISGHDNLYWYRRVMGKEIKFLLHFVKESKQDESGMPNNRFLAERTGGTYSTLKVQPAELEDSGVYFCASSRPGSLQPYEQYFGPGTRLTVT.

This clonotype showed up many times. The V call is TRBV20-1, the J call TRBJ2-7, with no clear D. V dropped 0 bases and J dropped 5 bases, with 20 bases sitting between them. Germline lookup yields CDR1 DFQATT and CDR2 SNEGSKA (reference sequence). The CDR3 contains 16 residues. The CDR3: CSARDTAVSYWDEQYF. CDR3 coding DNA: TGCAGTGCTAGAGATACCGCCGTCTCGTATTGGGACGAGCAGTACTTC.

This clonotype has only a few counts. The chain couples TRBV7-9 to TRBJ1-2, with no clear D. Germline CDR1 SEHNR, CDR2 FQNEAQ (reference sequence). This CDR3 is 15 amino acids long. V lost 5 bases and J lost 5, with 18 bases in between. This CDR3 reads CASSPGAEITYGYTF. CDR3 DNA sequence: TGTGCCAGCAGCCCCGGAGCGGAGATTACTTATGGCTACACCTTC.

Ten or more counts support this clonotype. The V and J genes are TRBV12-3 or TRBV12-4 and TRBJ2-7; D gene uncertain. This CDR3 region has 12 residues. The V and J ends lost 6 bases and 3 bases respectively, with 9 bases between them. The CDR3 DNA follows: TGTGCCAGCAGACACCGAAGCTACGAGCAGTACTTC. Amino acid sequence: CASRHRSYEQYF.

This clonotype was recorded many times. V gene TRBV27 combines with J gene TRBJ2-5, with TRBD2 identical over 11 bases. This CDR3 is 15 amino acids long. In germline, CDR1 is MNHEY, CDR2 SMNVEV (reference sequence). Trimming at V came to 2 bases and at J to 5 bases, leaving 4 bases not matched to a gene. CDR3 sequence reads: CASSLTSGRYETQYF. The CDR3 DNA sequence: TGTGCCAGCAGTTTAACTAGCGGGAGATATGAGACCCAGTACTTC.

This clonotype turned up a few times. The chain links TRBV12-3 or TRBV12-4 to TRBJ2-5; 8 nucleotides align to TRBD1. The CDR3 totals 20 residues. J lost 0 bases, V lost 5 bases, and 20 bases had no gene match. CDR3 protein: CASSGDRLPPRPTYQETQYF. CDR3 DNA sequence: TGTGCCAGCAGTGGGGACAGGCTCCCGCCTAGGCCCACGTACCAAGAGACCCAGTACTTC.

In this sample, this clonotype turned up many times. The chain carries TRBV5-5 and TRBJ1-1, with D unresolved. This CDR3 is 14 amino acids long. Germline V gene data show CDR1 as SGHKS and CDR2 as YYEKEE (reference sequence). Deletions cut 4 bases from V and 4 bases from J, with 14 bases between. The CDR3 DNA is TGTGCCAGCAGCCCCTGGGGATCGGGCACTGAAGCTTTCTTT. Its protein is CASSPWGSGTEAFF.

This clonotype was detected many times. The CDR3 is CASSIGSPSYEQYF. In nucleotides, the CDR3 is TGTGCCAGTAGTATAGGATCACCTTCCTACGAGCAGTACTTC. The rearrangement joins TRBV19 to TRBJ2-7, with D hard to call. This CDR3 comprises 14 residues. V was clipped by 1 base and J by 1 base, with 8 bases between them. Germline values: CDR1 LNHDA, CDR2 SQIVND (reference sequence). The full variable domain, in which reference TRBV19 and TRBJ2-7 provide the parts outside the CDR3, is DGGITQSPKYLFRKEGQNVTLSCEQNLNHDAMYWYRQDPGQGLRLIYYSQIVNDFQKGDIAEGYSVSREKKESFPLTVTSAQKNPTAFYLCASSIGSPSYEQYFGPGTRLTVT.

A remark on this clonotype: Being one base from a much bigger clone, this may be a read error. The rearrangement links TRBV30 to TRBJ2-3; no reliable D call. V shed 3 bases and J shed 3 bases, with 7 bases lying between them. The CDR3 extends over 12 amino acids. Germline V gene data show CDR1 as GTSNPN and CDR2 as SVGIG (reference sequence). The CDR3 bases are TGTGCCTGGAGCACTTTAACAGATACGCAGTATTTT. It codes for CAWSTLTDTQYF. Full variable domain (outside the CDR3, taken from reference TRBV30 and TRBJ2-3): SQTIHQWPATLVQPVGSPLSLECTVEGTSNPNLYWYRQAAGRGLQLLFYSVGIGQISSEVPQNLSASRPQDRQFILSSKKLLLSDSGFYLCAWSTLTDTQYFGPGTRLTVL.

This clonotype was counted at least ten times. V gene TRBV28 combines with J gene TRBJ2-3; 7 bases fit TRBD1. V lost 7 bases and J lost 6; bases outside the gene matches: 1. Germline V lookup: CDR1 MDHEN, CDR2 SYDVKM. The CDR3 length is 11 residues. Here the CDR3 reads CASKGADTQYF. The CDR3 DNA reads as TGTGCCAGCAAGGGGGCGGATACGCAGTATTTT.

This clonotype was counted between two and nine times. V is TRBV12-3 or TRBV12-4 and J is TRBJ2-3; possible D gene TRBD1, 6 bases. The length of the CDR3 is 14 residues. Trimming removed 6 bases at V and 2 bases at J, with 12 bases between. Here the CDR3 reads CASSLDRYTDTQYF. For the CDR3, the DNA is TGTGCCAGCAGCCTGGACAGATACACAGATACGCAGTATTTT.

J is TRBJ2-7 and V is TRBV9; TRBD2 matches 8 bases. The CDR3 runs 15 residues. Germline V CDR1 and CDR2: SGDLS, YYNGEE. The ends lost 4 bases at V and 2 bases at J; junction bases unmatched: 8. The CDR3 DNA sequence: TGTGCCAGCAGCCATGGGGGAGCGGGAGCCTACGAGCAGTACTTC. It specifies CASSHGGAGAYEQYF.

The chain's CDR3 is CSVVDGSNTGELFF. The CDR3 bases are TGCAGCGTTGTAGACGGGAGTAACACCGGGGAGCTGTTTTTT. This rearrangement joins TRBV29-1 to TRBJ2-2; D possibly corresponds to TRBD2 (6 bases). The germline gives CDR1 SQVTM, CDR2 ANQGSEA. The CDR3 is 14 residues long. Trimming left V 4 bases short and J 2 bases short, with 11 bases between.

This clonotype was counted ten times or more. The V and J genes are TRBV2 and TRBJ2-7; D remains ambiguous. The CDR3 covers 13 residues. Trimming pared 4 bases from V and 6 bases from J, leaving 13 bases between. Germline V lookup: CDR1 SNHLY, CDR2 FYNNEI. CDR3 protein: CASSGSGGGEQYF. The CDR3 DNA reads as TGTGCCAGCAGTGGGTCAGGTGGCGGCGAGCAGTACTTC.

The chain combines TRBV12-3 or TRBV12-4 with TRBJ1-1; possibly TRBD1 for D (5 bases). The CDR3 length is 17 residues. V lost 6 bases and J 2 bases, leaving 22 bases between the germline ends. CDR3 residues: CASSPQKGEGINTEAFF. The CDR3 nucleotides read TGTGCCAGCAGCCCGCAAAAAGGGGAGGGAATAAACACTGAAGCTTTCTTT.

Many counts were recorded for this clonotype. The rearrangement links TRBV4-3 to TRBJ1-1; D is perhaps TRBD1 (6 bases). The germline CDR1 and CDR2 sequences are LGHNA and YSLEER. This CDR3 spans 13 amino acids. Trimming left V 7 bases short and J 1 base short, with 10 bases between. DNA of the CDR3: TGCGCCAGCACCCTGACAGGGAACACTGAAGCTTTCTTT. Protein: CASTLTGNTEAFF.

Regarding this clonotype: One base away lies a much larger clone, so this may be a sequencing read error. CDR3 coding DNA: TGTGCCAGCAGCTTGGCGGGAGGAGTCTACGAGCAGCACTTC. Translating gives CASSLAGGVYEQHF. The V call is TRBV5-6, the J call TRBJ2-7, with 7 positions matching TRBD2. The CDR3 consists of 14 residues. CDR1 SGHDT and CDR2 YYEEEE come from the germline V gene. The full variable domain, completed using reference TRBV5-6 and TRBJ2-7, is DAGVTQSPTHLIKTRGQQVTLRCSPKSGHDTVSWYQQALGQGPQFIFQYYEEEERQRGNFPDRFSGHQFPNYSSELNVNALLLGDSALYLCASSLAGGVYEQHFGPGTRLTVT.

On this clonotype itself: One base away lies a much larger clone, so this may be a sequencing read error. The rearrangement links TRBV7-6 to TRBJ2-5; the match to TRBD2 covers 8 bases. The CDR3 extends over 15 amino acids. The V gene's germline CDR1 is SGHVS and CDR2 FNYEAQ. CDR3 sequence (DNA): TGTGCCAGCAGCGCCGCCGCGGGAGGTTCAGAGACCCGGTACTTC. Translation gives CASSAAAGGSETRYF.

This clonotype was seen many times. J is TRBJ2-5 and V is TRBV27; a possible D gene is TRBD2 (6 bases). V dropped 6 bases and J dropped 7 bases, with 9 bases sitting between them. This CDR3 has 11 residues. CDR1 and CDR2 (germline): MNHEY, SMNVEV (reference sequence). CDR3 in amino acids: CASSGGWTQYF. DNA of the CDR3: TGTGCCAGCAGCGGGGGTTGGACCCAGTACTTC.

The CDR3 nucleotides read TGTGCCAGCAGCTTGGCAGTTACCTACGAGCAGTACTTC. This gives the protein CASSLAVTYEQYF. The chain carries TRBV11-2 and TRBJ2-7; D is undetermined. This CDR3 is 13 amino acids long. Germline CDR1 SGHAT, CDR2 FQNNGV. V dropped 3 bases and J dropped 2 bases, with 8 bases sitting between them.

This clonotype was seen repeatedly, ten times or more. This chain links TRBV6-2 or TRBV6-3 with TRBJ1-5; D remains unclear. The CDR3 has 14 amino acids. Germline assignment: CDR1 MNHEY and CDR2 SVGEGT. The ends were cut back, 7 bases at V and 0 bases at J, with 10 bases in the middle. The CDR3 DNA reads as TGTGCCAGCACCGACCGGGGTAGCAATCAGCCCCAGCATTTT. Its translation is CASTDRGSNQPQHF.

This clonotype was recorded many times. CDR3 residues: CASSWDGTGYYEQYF. The CDR3 region has the DNA TGCGCCAGCAGCTGGGACGGGACCGGTTACTACGAGCAGTACTTC. This chain uses TRBV5-1 with TRBJ2-7; D assignment may be TRBD1 or TRBD2 (5 bases each). Per germline, CDR1 SGHRS and CDR2 YFSETQ. The CDR3 has 15 amino acids. V shed 3 bases and J shed 3 bases, with 16 bases lying between them.

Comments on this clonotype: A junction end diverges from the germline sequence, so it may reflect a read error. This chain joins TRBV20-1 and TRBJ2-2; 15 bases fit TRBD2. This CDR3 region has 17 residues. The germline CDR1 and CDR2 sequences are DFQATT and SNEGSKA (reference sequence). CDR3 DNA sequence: TGCAGTGCTAGAGCCGGGACTAGCGGGGGGTACACCGGGGAGCCGTTTTTT. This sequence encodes CSARAGTSGGYTGEPFF.

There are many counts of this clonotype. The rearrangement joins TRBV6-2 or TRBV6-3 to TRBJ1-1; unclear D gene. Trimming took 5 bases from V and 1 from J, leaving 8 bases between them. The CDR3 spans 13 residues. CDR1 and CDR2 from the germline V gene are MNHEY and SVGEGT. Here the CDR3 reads CASSPVENTEAFF. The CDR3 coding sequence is TGTGCCAGCAGTCCCGTCGAGAACACTGAAGCTTTCTTT.